Listed below are T cell receptor beta chains from one sample, sequenced in a study of blood T cells in healthy people across ages. TCRdb analysed the 5' RACE reads with MiXCR anew, one entry per CDR3 protein. The table has 700,000 to 900,000 distinct CDR3 sequences, roughly 53% seen once; the top ten hold roughly 37%. Sequencing was done on a sample of blood. Source of these receptors: an older man in good health. CDR3s leave out the opening cysteine and the closing phenylalanine or tryptophan.

j_call | v_call | cdr3_aa
TRBJ2-5 | TRBV12-3/TRBV12-4 | ASSPLAGGRETQY
TRBJ1-2 | TRBV4-1 | ASSHPGPIYGYT
TRBJ2-7 | TRBV20-1 | SPRGGAGPYEQY
TRBJ2-5 | TRBV25-1 | ASSDQKPFQETQY
TRBJ2-7 | TRBV12-3/TRBV12-4 | ASSLSTGHEQY
TRBJ2-1 | TRBV7-9 | ASSLVTSGRHNEQF
TRBJ1-5 | TRBV20-1 | SAARGYNQPQH
TRBJ1-5 | TRBV10-2 | ASSDLYQPQH
TRBJ1-2 | TRBV15 | ATSRDQGKGKGYT
TRBJ1-1 | TRBV5-1 | ASSSKTLIPLNTEAF
TRBJ2-3 | TRBV20-1 | SARGTSGTDAQY
TRBJ2-3 | TRBV10-3 | AIGLAGEIDTQY
TRBJ2-7 | TRBV18 | ASSPSRIPGQDSYEQY
TRBJ1-2 | TRBV20-1 | SASWEGGYT
TRBJ1-2 | TRBV28 | ASGDRRIAGYT
TRBJ2-7 | TRBV7-2 | ASSVRSGSYEQY
TRBJ2-4 | TRBV12-3/TRBV12-4 | ASSSTANIQY
TRBJ2-1 | TRBV27 | ASSFLYRGDDEQF
TRBJ2-7 | TRBV7-2 | ACSLVLGGEQY
TRBJ2-1 | TRBV20-1 | SARGAGEIYNEQF